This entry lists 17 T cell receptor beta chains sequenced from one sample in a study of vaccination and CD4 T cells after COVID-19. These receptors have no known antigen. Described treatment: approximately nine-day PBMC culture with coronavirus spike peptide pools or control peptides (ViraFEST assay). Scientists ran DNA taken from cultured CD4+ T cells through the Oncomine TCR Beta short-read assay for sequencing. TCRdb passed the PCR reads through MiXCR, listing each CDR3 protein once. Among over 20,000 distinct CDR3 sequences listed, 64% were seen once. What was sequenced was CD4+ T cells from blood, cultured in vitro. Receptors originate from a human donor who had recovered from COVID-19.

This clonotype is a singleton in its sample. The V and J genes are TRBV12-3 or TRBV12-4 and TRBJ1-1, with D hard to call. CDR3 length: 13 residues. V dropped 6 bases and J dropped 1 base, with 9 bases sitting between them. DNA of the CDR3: TGTGCCAGCAGCCACAAGGGGAACACTGAAGCTTTCTTT. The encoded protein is CASSHKGNTEAFF.

Here the CDR3 reads CASSLGSAASTDTQYF. DNA of the CDR3: TGCGCCAGCAGCCTAGGGTCGGCAGCCAGCACAGATACGCAGTATTTT. The gene calls are TRBV4-3 and TRBJ2-3; D gene unclear. From germline, CDR1 is LGHNA and CDR2 YSLEER. The CDR3 totals 16 residues. V was pared by 4 bases and J by 0 bases, with 14 bases between.

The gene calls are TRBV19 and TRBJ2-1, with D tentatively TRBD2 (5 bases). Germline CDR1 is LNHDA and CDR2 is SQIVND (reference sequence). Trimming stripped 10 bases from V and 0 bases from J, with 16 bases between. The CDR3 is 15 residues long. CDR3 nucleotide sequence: TGTGCCACCCTGAGGACTTTCAGCTCCTACAATGAGCAGTTCTTC. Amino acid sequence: CATLRTFSSYNEQFF.

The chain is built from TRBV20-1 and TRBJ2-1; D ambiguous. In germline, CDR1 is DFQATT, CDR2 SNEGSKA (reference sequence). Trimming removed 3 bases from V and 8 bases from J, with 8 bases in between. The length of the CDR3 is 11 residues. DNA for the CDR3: TGCAGTGCTAGGCCCGTCGATGAGCAGTTCTTC. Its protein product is CSARPVDEQFF.

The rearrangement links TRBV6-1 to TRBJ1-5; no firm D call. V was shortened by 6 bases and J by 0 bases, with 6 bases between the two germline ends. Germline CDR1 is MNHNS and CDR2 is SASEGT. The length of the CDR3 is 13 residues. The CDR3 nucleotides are TGTGCCAGCAGGGGCAATAGCAATCAGCCCCAGCATTTT. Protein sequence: CASRGNSNQPQHF.

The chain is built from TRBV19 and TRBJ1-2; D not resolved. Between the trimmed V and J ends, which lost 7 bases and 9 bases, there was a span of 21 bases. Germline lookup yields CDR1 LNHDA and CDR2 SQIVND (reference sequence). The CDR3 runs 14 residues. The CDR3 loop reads CASKIGEGLGRYTF. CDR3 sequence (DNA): TGTGCCAGTAAAATAGGTGAGGGCCTCGGTCGCTACACCTTC.

CDR3 region: CASSPSGSQTNNQPQHF. DNA for the CDR3: TGTGCCAGCAGTCCCTCCGGGTCCCAAACTAATAATCAGCCCCAGCATTTT. The rearrangement links TRBV28 to TRBJ1-5; no clear D gene. This CDR3 has 17 residues. Germline loops: CDR1 MDHEN, CDR2 SYDVKM. Trimming took off 5 bases at V and 4 bases at J, with 21 bases between the two ends.

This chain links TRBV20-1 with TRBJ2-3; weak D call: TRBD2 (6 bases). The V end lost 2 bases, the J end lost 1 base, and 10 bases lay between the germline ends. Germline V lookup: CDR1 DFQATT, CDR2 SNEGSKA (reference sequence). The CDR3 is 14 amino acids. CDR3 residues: CSARRGSGTDTQYF. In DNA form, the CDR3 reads TGCAGTGCTAGACGGGGGTCTGGCACAGATACGCAGTATTTT.

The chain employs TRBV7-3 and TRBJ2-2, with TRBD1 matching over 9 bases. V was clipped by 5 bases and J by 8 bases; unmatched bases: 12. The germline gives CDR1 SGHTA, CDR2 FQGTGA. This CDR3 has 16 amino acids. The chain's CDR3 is CASSPGTGFPVGELFF. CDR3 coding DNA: TGTGCCAGCAGCCCCGGGACAGGGTTTCCAGTAGGGGAGCTGTTTTTT.

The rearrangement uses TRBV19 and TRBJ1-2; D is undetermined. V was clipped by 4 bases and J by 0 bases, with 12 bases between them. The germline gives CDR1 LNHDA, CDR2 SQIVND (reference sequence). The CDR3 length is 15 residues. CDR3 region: CASSKPAGTNYGYTF. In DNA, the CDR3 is TGTGCCAGTAGTAAGCCTGCGGGGACTAACTATGGCTACACCTTC.

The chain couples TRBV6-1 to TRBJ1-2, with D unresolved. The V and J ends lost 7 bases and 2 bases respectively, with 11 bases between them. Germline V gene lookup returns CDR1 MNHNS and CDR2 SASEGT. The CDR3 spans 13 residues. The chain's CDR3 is CASIAETNYGYTF. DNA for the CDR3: TGTGCCAGCATCGCGGAAACCAACTATGGCTACACCTTC.

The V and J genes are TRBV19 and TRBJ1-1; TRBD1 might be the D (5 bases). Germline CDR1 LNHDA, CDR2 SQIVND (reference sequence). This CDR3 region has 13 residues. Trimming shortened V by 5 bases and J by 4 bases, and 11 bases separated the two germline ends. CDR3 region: CASSFRGTTEAFF. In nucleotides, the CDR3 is TGTGCCAGTAGTTTCCGGGGGACCACTGAAGCTTTCTTT.

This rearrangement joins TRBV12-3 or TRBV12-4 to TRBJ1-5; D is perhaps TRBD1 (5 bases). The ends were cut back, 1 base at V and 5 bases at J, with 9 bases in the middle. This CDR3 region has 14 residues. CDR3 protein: CASSLGGVYQPQHF. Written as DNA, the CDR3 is TGTGCCAGCAGTTTAGGGGGGGTATATCAGCCCCAGCATTTT.

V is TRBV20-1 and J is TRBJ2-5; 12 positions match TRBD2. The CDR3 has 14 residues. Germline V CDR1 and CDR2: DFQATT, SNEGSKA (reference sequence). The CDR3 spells CSPTSGSNYKTQYF. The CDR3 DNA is TGCAGCCCGACTAGCGGGAGTAATTATAAGACCCAGTACTTC.

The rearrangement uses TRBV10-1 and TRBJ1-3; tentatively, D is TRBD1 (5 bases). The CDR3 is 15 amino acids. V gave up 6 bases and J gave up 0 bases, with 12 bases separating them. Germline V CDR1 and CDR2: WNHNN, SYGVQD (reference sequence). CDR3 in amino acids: CASRGGVTSGNTIYF. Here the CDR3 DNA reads TGCGCCAGCAGGGGGGGGGTGACCTCTGGAAACACCATATATTTT.

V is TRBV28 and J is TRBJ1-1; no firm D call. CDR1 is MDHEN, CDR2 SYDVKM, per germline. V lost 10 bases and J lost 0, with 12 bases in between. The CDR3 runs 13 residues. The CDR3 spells CATLRRMNTEAFF. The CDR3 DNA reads TGTGCCACACTACGGAGGATGAACACTGAAGCTTTCTTT.

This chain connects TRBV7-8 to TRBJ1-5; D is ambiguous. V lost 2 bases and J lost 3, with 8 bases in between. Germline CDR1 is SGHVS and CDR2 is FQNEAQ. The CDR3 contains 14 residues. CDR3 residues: CASSLFAVNQPQHF. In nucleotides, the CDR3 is TGTGCCAGCAGCTTATTCGCAGTCAATCAGCCCCAGCATTTT.